The 12 T cell receptor beta chains reported below all come from one sample, sequenced in a study of T cell responses to AZD1222 COVID-19 vaccine. Sequencing was performed with immunoSEQ multiplex PCR; in TCRdb, only in-frame clones are kept and a portion is missing. The sample consists of under 150,000 clones, around 90% of them appearing once. The material sequenced was peripheral blood, taken on day 0 of AZD1222 vaccination. The receptor set was obtained from an adult in good health.

The chain carries TRBV27 and TRBJ2-7; 9 bases are shared with TRBD1. CDR1 and CDR2 from the germline V gene are MNHEY and SMNVEV (reference sequence). Losses at the gene ends were 5 bases for V and 6 bases for J; bases not matched to a gene: 8. This CDR3 spans 14 amino acids. The DNA for the CDR3 is TGTGCCAGCAGTCCGGGGACAGGGTTGGGCGAGCAGTACTTC. Translated: CASSPGTGLGEQYF.

DNA for the CDR3: TGCGCCAGCAGCCTGGGTGGAGGCGAGAACACTGAAGCTTTCTTT. This codes for CASSLGGGENTEAFF. J is TRBJ1-1 and V is TRBV5-1; the D is unclear. CDR3 length equals 15 residues. Trimming removed 4 bases from V and 1 base from J, with 14 bases in between. The germline V gene encodes CDR1 SGHRS and CDR2 YFSETQ.

The CDR3 loop is CASSPSGSSYNEQFF. In DNA form, the CDR3 reads TGTGCCAGTAGCCCTAGCGGGAGCTCCTACAATGAGCAGTTCTTC. The chain has TRBV19 and TRBJ2-1; 10 nucleotides match TRBD2. V lost 6 bases and J lost 0; bases outside the gene matches: 2. The CDR3 loop spans 15 amino acids. Germline V lookup: CDR1 LNHDA, CDR2 SQIVND (reference sequence). Full variable domain (missing parts from reference TRBV19 and TRBJ2-1): DGGITQSPKYLFRKEGQNVTLSCEQNLNHDAMYWYRQDPGQGLRLIYYSQIVNDFQKGDIAEGYSVSREKKESFPLTVTSAQKNPTAFYLCASSPSGSSYNEQFFGPGTRLTVL.

The chain links TRBV7-3 to TRBJ2-1; TRBD2 matches at 8 bases. Germline V gives CDR1 SGHTA, CDR2 FQGTGA. CDR3 length equals 14 residues. J was trimmed by 6 bases and V by 5 bases; bases with no gene match: 6. The CDR3 sequence: CASSPGTSRNEQFF. The CDR3 DNA reads TGTGCCAGCAGCCCAGGGACTAGTCGCAATGAGCAGTTCTTC.

V is TRBV14 and J is TRBJ1-1; D not certain. The V gene's germline CDR1 is SGHDN and CDR2 FVKESK. V was shortened by 1 base and J by 10 bases, with 7 bases between the two germline ends. The CDR3 runs to 11 residues. The CDR3 region is CASSQGAAAFF. CDR3 DNA: TGTGCCAGCAGCCAAGGGGCAGCAGCTTTCTTT.

This chain uses TRBV2 with TRBJ1-6; D ambiguous. The CDR3 totals 13 residues. CDR1 SNHLY and CDR2 FYNNEI come from the germline V gene. V was trimmed by 4 bases and J by 8 bases, leaving 9 bases between them. CDR3 loop: CASSAWADSPLHF. DNA of the CDR3: TGTGCCAGCAGTGCTTGGGCCGATTCACCCCTCCACTTT.

The rearrangement uses TRBV6-1 and TRBJ1-2; tentatively, D is TRBD1 (6 bases). With 3 bases removed from V and 8 bases from J, the gap between germline ends came to 13 bases. The CDR3 runs to 13 residues. Germline V gene sequence: CDR1 MNHNS, CDR2 SASEGT. CDR3 nucleotides: TGTGCCAGCAGTGACAGGGGCAGGGGAGGCTACACCTTC. Encoded protein: CASSDRGRGGYTF.

This clone was recorded once. This chain links TRBV5-1 with TRBJ2-3, with 7 bases fitting TRBD2. Germline V gives CDR1 SGHRS, CDR2 YFSETQ. The CDR3 is 16 amino acids. With 0 bases clipped from V and 4 bases from J, the junction kept 8 bases outside the gene matches. The CDR3 nucleotides read TGCGCCAGCAGCTTGGAGCGGGGTGGTGCGGCAGATACGCAGTATTTT. It encodes CASSLERGGAADTQYF.

V and J are TRBV10-3 and TRBJ2-1, with D possibly being TRBD1 (5 bases). V lost 0 bases and J lost 8, with 14 bases in between. Germline assignment: CDR1 ENHRY and CDR2 SYGVKD. The CDR3 contains 15 residues. The CDR3, as DNA: TGTGCCATCAGTGAGTCGACAGAAGGGGCCGATGAGCAGTTCTTC. The encoded protein is CAISESTEGADEQFF.

The chain couples TRBV10-1 to TRBJ2-7; D gene unclear. The CDR3 consists of 14 residues. CDR1 is WNHNN and CDR2 is SYGVQD in the germline V gene (reference sequence). Trimming left V 2 bases short and J 2 bases short, with 10 bases between. The CDR3 loop reads CASSESRIPYEQYF. The CDR3 nucleotides read TGCGCCAGCAGTGAGAGTAGAATTCCCTACGAGCAGTACTTC.

This clone was seen only once. This chain links TRBV28 with TRBJ1-2; 7 bases line up with TRBD1. V gave up 2 bases and J gave up 6 bases; unmatched junction bases: 9. CDR1 is MDHEN and CDR2 is SYDVKM in the germline V gene. This CDR3 contains 15 residues. DNA for the CDR3: TGTGCCAGCAGTTTAGAGGCAGGGGGGATCGATGGCTACACCTTC. It is translated as CASSLEAGGIDGYTF.

The chain recombines TRBV28 with TRBJ1-1, with D tentatively TRBD1 (5 bases). CDR1 is MDHEN and CDR2 is SYDVKM in the germline V gene. V lost 3 bases and J lost 5, with 16 bases in between. The CDR3 consists of 15 residues. The DNA for the CDR3 is TGTGCCAGCAGTTTGAAGGGTCGGCGGGGGACTGAAGCTTTCTTT. Residues: CASSLKGRRGTEAFF. The entire variable domain, with the rest obtained from reference TRBV28 and TRBJ1-1, is as follows: DVKVTQSSRYLVKRTGEKVFLECVQDMDHENMFWYRQDPGLGLRLIYFSYDVKMKEKGDIPEGYSVSREKKERFSLILESASTNQTSMYLCASSLKGRRGTEAFFGQGTRLTVV.